These 20 T cell receptor beta chains came from one sample sequenced in a study of blood T cell repertoires in COVID-19. Data came from immunoSEQ multiplex PCR; TCRdb stores just in-frame clones and leaves some out. The sample gives 55,000 or so clones, about 86% of which show up once; roughly 6.5% is in the top ten. Sequences were obtained from peripheral blood. The origin of the receptors is a woman aged 55-70 years with COVID-19, enrolled during active disease.

CDR3 sequence reads: CASSQDSSGRLDTDTQYF. In DNA, the CDR3 is TGTGCCAGCAGCCAAGACTCTAGCGGGAGACTTGACACAGATACGCAGTATTTT. V gene TRBV14 combines with J gene TRBJ2-3; 10 bases align to TRBD2. V dropped 0 bases and J dropped 2; count of bases not matched to a gene: 8. This CDR3 spans 18 amino acids. Germline CDR1 is SGHDN and CDR2 is FVKESK.

The rearrangement joins TRBV19 to TRBJ1-4, with 11 bases aligning to TRBD1. Trimming took 4 bases from V and 6 from J; bases not matched to a gene: 4. Germline V lookup: CDR1 LNHDA, CDR2 SQIVND (reference sequence). The CDR3 spans 15 residues. Here the CDR3 reads CASSTRTGGHEKLFF. The DNA for the CDR3 is TGTGCCAGTAGTACCCGGACAGGGGGCCATGAAAAACTGTTTTTT.

The V and J genes are TRBV15 and TRBJ2-2; TRBD1 matches at 9 bases. Germline CDR1 and CDR2: LNHNV and YYDKDF (reference sequence). The junction had 3 bases not matched to a gene; V was cut back by 8 bases and J by 5 bases. The CDR3 extends over 13 amino acids. The CDR3 DNA reads TGTGCCACCGACAGGGGGTATACCGGGGAGCTGTTTTTT. The encoded protein is CATDRGYTGELFF.

The chain uses TRBV5-6 and TRBJ2-1, with 9 bases matching TRBD2. The trim removed 0 bases at V and 9 bases at J, leaving 4 bases unmatched. CDR1 is SGHDT and CDR2 is YYEEEE in the germline V gene. The CDR3 sequence is 14 residues long. The CDR3 reads CASSLVAGVAEQFF. In DNA, the CDR3 is TGTGCCAGCAGCTTGGTAGCGGGAGTCGCTGAGCAGTTCTTC. Full variable domain (outside the CDR3, taken from reference TRBV5-6 and TRBJ2-1): DAGVTQSPTHLIKTRGQQVTLRCSPKSGHDTVSWYQQALGQGPQFIFQYYEEEERQRGNFPDRFSGHQFPNYSSELNVNALLLGDSALYLCASSLVAGVAEQFFGPGTRLTVL.

The chain links TRBV28 to TRBJ2-5, with D unclear. This CDR3 has 11 residues. Germline assignment: CDR1 MDHEN and CDR2 SYDVKM. The V and J ends lost 3 bases and 4 bases respectively, with 3 bases between them. In nucleotides, the CDR3 is TGTGCCAGCAGTTTCGGAGAGACCCAGTACTTC. Translating gives CASSFGETQYF.

The chain is built from TRBV5-4 and TRBJ1-3; D unclear. V lost 0 bases and J 1 base, leaving 8 bases between the germline ends. CDR3 length: 15 amino acids. Germline CDR1 is SGHNT and CDR2 is YYREEE (reference sequence). CDR3 amino acids: CASSLGGRSGNTIYF. The CDR3 nucleotides read TGTGCCAGCAGCTTGGGCGGTAGATCTGGAAACACCATATATTTT.

The chain couples TRBV27 to TRBJ2-3; D ambiguous. CDR1 is MNHEY and CDR2 is SMNVEV in the germline V gene (reference sequence). V lost 2 bases and J 3 bases, leaving 6 bases between the germline ends. This CDR3 spans 13 amino acids. Here the CDR3 reads CASSLRGTDTQYF. Written as DNA, the CDR3 is TGTGCCAGCAGTTTAAGAGGTACAGATACGCAGTATTTT.

This clone has only a few counts. This sample also contains other DNA sequences that code for the same CDR3. V gene TRBV19 combines with J gene TRBJ2-2; D not certain. The CDR3 length is 16 residues. V was pared by 2 bases and J by 0 bases, with 10 bases between. The V gene's germline CDR1 is LNHDA and CDR2 SQIVND (reference sequence). CDR3 bases: TGTGCCAGTAGTATACTTGGAAGCGCGAACACCGGGGAGCTGTTTTTT. It yields the protein CASSILGSANTGELFF.

The rearrangement joins TRBV3-1 (or the pseudogene TRBV3-2) to TRBJ2-4; 14 positions match TRBD2. CDR1 LGHDT and CDR2 YNNKEL come from the germline V gene (reference sequence). J was trimmed by 8 bases and V by 6 bases; bases with no gene match: 12. The CDR3 spans 17 residues. CDR3 in DNA: TGTGCCAGCAGTCCCGCTCGACTAGCGGGAGGGAGGGACATTCAGTACTTC. As protein: CASSPARLAGGRDIQYF.

This chain connects TRBV11-3 to TRBJ2-3; D is unresolved. With 0 bases removed from V and 4 bases from J, the gap between germline ends came to 11 bases. The CDR3 covers 15 residues. CDR1 is SGHNT, CDR2 YENEEA, per germline. CDR3 amino acids: CASSLEVTFPDTQYF. CDR3 sequence (DNA): TGTGCCAGCAGCTTAGAAGTCACTTTCCCAGATACGCAGTATTTT.

This clone was seen a handful of times. The rearrangement joins TRBV2 to TRBJ2-1; 9 positions match TRBD1. The CDR3 sequence is 16 residues long. Germline CDR1 is SNHLY and CDR2 is FYNNEI. The V and J ends lost 5 bases and 9 bases, in that order; junction bases with no gene match: 14. The CDR3 sequence is CASSPGTGRLQGEQFF. The CDR3 nucleotides are TGTGCCAGCAGTCCCGGGACAGGGAGGTTGCAAGGTGAGCAGTTCTTC. Variable domain in full (rest from reference TRBV2 and TRBJ2-1): EPEVTQTPSHQVTQMGQEVILRCVPISNHLYFYWYRQILGQKVEFLVSFYNNEISEKSEIFDDQFSVERPDGSNFTLKIRSTKLEDSAMYFCASSPGTGRLQGEQFFGPGTRLTVL.

J is TRBJ2-5 and V is TRBV7-9; maybe TRBD2 (6 bases). The germline CDR1 and CDR2 sequences are SEHNR and FQNEAQ (reference sequence). This CDR3 comprises 13 residues. Trimming left V 5 bases short and J 5 bases short, with 12 bases between. The CDR3 reads CASSRSGEETQYF. As DNA, the CDR3 is TGTGCCAGCAGCCGGTCGGGGGAGGAGACCCAGTACTTC.

The chain recombines TRBV28 with TRBJ1-5, with D maybe TRBD1 (6 bases). The germline V gene encodes CDR1 MDHEN and CDR2 SYDVKM. The CDR3 runs 14 residues. The ends were cut back, 1 base at V and 11 bases at J, with 15 bases in the middle. CDR3 in amino acids: CASSLSGQTVAQHF. CDR3 in DNA: TGTGCCAGCAGTTTATCTGGACAGACCGTGGCCCAGCATTTT.

The rearrangement links TRBV6-5 to TRBJ1-2; no clear D gene. With 2 bases removed from V and 5 bases from J, the gap between germline ends came to 9 bases. The germline gives CDR1 MNHEY, CDR2 SVGAGI. This CDR3 spans 13 amino acids. In DNA, the CDR3 is TGTGCCAGCAGTTACGCCAGCGGGTATGGCTACACCTTC. It translates to CASSYASGYGYTF.

This clone was observed a single time. This sample also contains other DNA sequences that code for the same CDR3. The CDR3 reads CASSPTGNYGYTF. CDR3 nucleotides: TGTGCCAGCAGCCCCACAGGGAACTATGGCTACACCTTC. The rearrangement links TRBV6-5 to TRBJ1-2; D is perhaps TRBD1 (6 bases). The CDR3 sequence is 13 residues long. Trimming left V 6 bases short and J 2 bases short, with 10 bases between. CDR1 is MNHEY and CDR2 is SVGAGI in the germline V gene.

This chain joins TRBV27 and TRBJ1-5, with TRBD1 matching over 9 bases. The CDR3 covers 16 residues. J was trimmed by 1 base and V by 9 bases; bases with no gene match: 10. Germline values: CDR1 MNHEY, CDR2 SMNVEV (reference sequence). In DNA form, the CDR3 reads TGTGCCAGGTACCATCCGGGACAGGGCAGCAATCAGCCCCAGCATTTT. Its translation is CARYHPGQGSNQPQHF.

The sample holds one count of this clone. CDR3 nucleotide sequence: TGCAGCGTTGAAGCCAGAAGTAATGAAAAACTGTTTTTT. It translates to CSVEARSNEKLFF. This chain joins TRBV29-1 and TRBJ1-4; D is unclear. Germline CDR1 is SQVTM and CDR2 is ANQGSEA. Trimming shortened V by 1 base and J by 4 bases, and 7 bases separated the two germline ends. The length of the CDR3 is 13 residues.

V and J are TRBV29-1 and TRBJ1-1; possibly TRBD1 for D (5 bases). The CDR3 consists of 15 residues. V shed 2 bases and J shed 5 bases, with 18 bases lying between them. Germline CDR1 is SQVTM and CDR2 is ANQGSEA. The CDR3 reads CSVEPEWGGNTEAFF. As DNA, the CDR3 is TGCAGCGTTGAACCCGAGTGGGGCGGGAATACTGAAGCTTTCTTT.

This clone was observed a single time. This chain connects TRBV6-5 to TRBJ2-2; 10 bases fit TRBD1. V lost 2 bases to trimming and J lost 5 bases; unmatched junction nucleotides: 5. Germline CDR1 and CDR2: MNHEY and SVGAGI. CDR3 length: 16 residues. CDR3 loop: CASSYVLGQGTGELFF. The CDR3 nucleotides read TGTGCCAGCAGTTACGTCTTGGGACAGGGGACCGGGGAGCTGTTTTTT.

The rearrangement links TRBV25-1 to TRBJ2-7; D is possibly TRBD1 (6 bases). The germline CDR1 and CDR2 sequences are MGHDK and SYGVNS. V lost 6 bases and J 7 bases, leaving 10 bases between the germline ends. This CDR3 contains 11 residues. CDR3 DNA: TGTGCCAGCAGGACAGGCCGAGAGCAGTACTTC. Protein sequence: CASRTGREQYF.